A selection of T cell receptor beta chains follows, all from one sample in a study of post-analysis software for immune sequencing data. MiXCR was run by TCRdb on the PCR reads, yielding one entry per CDR3 protein. The repertoire holds 160,000 or so distinct CDR3 sequences, with 35% to 40% as singletons. The material was blood, obtained after autologous hematopoietic stem cell transplantation. Source of these receptors: a girl aged 5-17 years with multiple sclerosis. The CDR3 runs from the conserved cysteine through the conserved F or W. A D gene is named only where the DNA matches it firmly.

j_gene: TRBJ2-1
d_gene: -
v_gene: TRBV30
CDR3aa: CAWSVEDYREPSYNEQFF

j_gene: TRBJ1-1
d_gene: -
v_gene: TRBV28
CDR3aa: CASRPTVGWGTEAFF

j_gene: TRBJ2-5
d_gene: -
v_gene: TRBV29-1
CDR3aa: CSVDVWGETQYF

j_gene: TRBJ2-5
d_gene: -
v_gene: TRBV5-1
CDR3aa: CASSFGVAETQYF

j_gene: TRBJ2-1
d_gene: TRBD1
v_gene: TRBV7-8
CDR3aa: CASSLIGQGWDNEQFF

j_gene: TRBJ2-3
d_gene: -
v_gene: TRBV2
CDR3aa: CASKRQDTQYF

j_gene: TRBJ1-6
d_gene: -
v_gene: TRBV12-3/TRBV12-4
CDR3aa: CASSLQGRNSPLHF

j_gene: TRBJ2-3
d_gene: -
v_gene: TRBV4-3
CDR3aa: CASSQDSPGSTDTQYF

j_gene: TRBJ1-1
d_gene: TRBD1
v_gene: TRBV6-6
CDR3aa: CASSRDSGTEAFF

j_gene: TRBJ2-1
d_gene: -
v_gene: TRBV15
CDR3aa: CATSRDRDYNEQFF

j_gene: TRBJ2-1
d_gene: -
v_gene: TRBV6-2/TRBV6-3
CDR3aa: CASSYLDIGEQFF

j_gene: TRBJ2-1
d_gene: -
v_gene: TRBV27
CDR3aa: CASKGGPWYNEQFF

j_gene: TRBJ2-1
d_gene: -
v_gene: TRBV12-5
CDR3aa: CASGLVGSRSGEQFF

j_gene: TRBJ2-7
d_gene: -
v_gene: TRBV29-1
CDR3aa: CSVGGGQANYEQYF

j_gene: TRBJ1-2
d_gene: -
v_gene: TRBV6-5
CDR3aa: CASSYHQRVVGYTF

j_gene: TRBJ2-1
d_gene: TRBD2
v_gene: TRBV12-3/TRBV12-4
CDR3aa: CASRPLGLAGGGDEQFF

j_gene: TRBJ2-7
d_gene: -
v_gene: TRBV29-1
CDR3aa: CSVGRRTLHNEQYF

j_gene: TRBJ2-7
d_gene: -
v_gene: TRBV6-5
CDR3aa: CASSYASTGLIYEQYF

j_gene: TRBJ2-5
d_gene: -
v_gene: TRBV20-1
CDR3aa: CSARAFQGSQETQYF

j_gene: TRBJ2-5
d_gene: TRBD1
v_gene: TRBV18
CDR3aa: CASSLRQGGPETQYF

j_gene: -
d_gene: -
v_gene: TRBV10-3
CDR3aa: CAISAVKETQYF

j_gene: TRBJ2-3
d_gene: -
v_gene: TRBV5-1
CDR3aa: CASSLGASDTQYF

j_gene: TRBJ2-5
d_gene: -
v_gene: TRBV5-8
CDR3aa: CASSLALETQYF

j_gene: TRBJ1-4
d_gene: -
v_gene: TRBV12-3/TRBV12-4
CDR3aa: CASRRTDPNEKLFF

j_gene: TRBJ2-3
d_gene: -
v_gene: TRBV5-1
CDR3aa: CASSPRRISTDTQYF

j_gene: TRBJ2-5
d_gene: TRBD1
v_gene: TRBV7-2
CDR3aa: CASSRDRAAETQYF

j_gene: TRBJ2-7
d_gene: TRBD1
v_gene: TRBV7-9
CDR3aa: CASSVTGTGSYEQYF

j_gene: TRBJ1-5
d_gene: TRBD1
v_gene: TRBV20-1
CDR3aa: CSAATQGRSYSNQPQHF

j_gene: TRBJ2-7
d_gene: -
v_gene: TRBV4-1
CDR3aa: CASSQGGCYEQYF

j_gene: TRBJ2-7
d_gene: -
v_gene: TRBV5-1
CDR3aa: CASSEGQIYEQYF

j_gene: TRBJ2-5
d_gene: -
v_gene: TRBV7-2
CDR3aa: CASSADWVGETQYF

j_gene: TRBJ2-3
d_gene: -
v_gene: TRBV28
CDR3aa: CASSPPADTQYF

j_gene: TRBJ2-1
d_gene: TRBD2
v_gene: TRBV9
CDR3aa: CASSAGTSGYNEQFF

j_gene: TRBJ1-4
d_gene: -
v_gene: TRBV5-6
CDR3aa: CASSFSNPRPVEKLFF

j_gene: TRBJ2-1
d_gene: -
v_gene: TRBV20-1
CDR3aa: CSARTSPYNEQFF

j_gene: TRBJ1-2
d_gene: -
v_gene: TRBV7-2
CDR3aa: CASSLARGSYGYTF

j_gene: TRBJ2-7
d_gene: -
v_gene: TRBV5-1
CDR3aa: CASSLVAGSYEQYF

j_gene: TRBJ1-1
d_gene: TRBD1
v_gene: TRBV5-1
CDR3aa: CASSHWDREGTEAFF

j_gene: TRBJ2-1
d_gene: -
v_gene: TRBV6-1
CDR3aa: CASSAIRANEQFF

j_gene: TRBJ2-4
d_gene: TRBD2
v_gene: TRBV20-1
CDR3aa: CSASKISGRVGGNEQYF